The rows below give T cell receptor beta chains drawn from one sample of a study of T-cell memory formation after mild COVID-19. TCRdb redid the calling of the 5' RACE reads with MiXCR, one entry per CDR3 protein. There are roughly 49,000 distinct CDR3 sequences in the sample; roughly a quarter occur only once, and around 44% lies in the top ten. The sequencing sample was made of PBMCs or a T cell subset sorted from them (not recorded which). Every receptor here comes from a man younger than 35 who had mild COVID-19 (a few samples of this study predate the infection). Cell type and time point are not known. Both conserved end residues are part of each CDR3. The order of the fields is J gene, clone size, D gene, V gene, CDR3 DNA, CDR3 protein. The D gene is left open where the match is weak. Where a row states a size, it is once, few, many or the class of an expanded clone; other rows omit it.

>TRBJ2-5|few|-|TRBV29-1
TGCAGCGTTGAAGATCCGCGGGCCGAGGAGGAGACCCAGTACTTC
CSVEDPRAEEETQYF
>TRBJ2-7|-|TRBD2|TRBV9
TGTGCCAGCAGCGTAGGACTAGCGGGGGGGCCTTCCGAGCAGTACTTC
CASSVGLAGGPSEQYF
>TRBJ2-7|-|-|TRBV5-1
TGCGCCAGCAGCTTGGGCAGGGCTTACGAGCAGTACTTC
CASSLGRAYEQYF
>TRBJ2-2|-|TRBD2|TRBV27
TGTGCCAGCAGTAGTACGGGGGGGCCCGGGGAGCTGTTTTTT
CASSSTGGPGELFF
>TRBJ2-7|-|TRBD2|TRBV5-5
TGTGCCAGCACCACGGGGGGGGGTCCTCGGGGATACGAGCAGTACTTC
CASTTGGGPRGYEQYF
>TRBJ2-7|-|TRBD2|TRBV3-1
TGTGCCAGCAGCCAAGGCGGACTAGTGGGCGCCGAGCAGTACTTC
CASSQGGLVGAEQYF
>TRBJ2-5|-|-|TRBV10-3
TGTGCCACCGACTCCAATGCACAGGGCTATCAAGAGACCCAGTACTTC
CATDSNAQGYQETQYF
>TRBJ1-1|-|-|TRBV4-3
TGCGCCAGCAGCCAAGATGTATCCGTCACTGAAGCTTTCTTT
CASSQDVSVTEAFF
>TRBJ2-5|many|TRBD1|TRBV12-3/TRBV12-4
TGTGCCAGCAGTTTGCCACAGGGGGCTCGGACCCAGTACTTC
CASSLPQGARTQYF
>TRBJ1-5|few|-|TRBV7-9
TGTGCCAGCAGCTTCGACAGTCAGCCCCAGCATTTT
CASSFDSQPQHF
>TRBJ1-2|-|-|TRBV6-5
TGTGCCAGCAGTTACGGGGGCGTGGATGGCTACACCTTC
CASSYGGVDGYTF
>TRBJ2-5|-|TRBD1|TRBV7-2
TGTGCCAGCAGCTTACTTGGAACAGGGGGCCAAGAGACCCAGTACTTC
CASSLLGTGGQETQYF
>TRBJ1-6|-|TRBD1|TRBV4-1
TGCGCCAGCAGCCAAACAGGGGCCTCACCCCTCCACTTT
CASSQTGASPLHF
>TRBJ2-2|many|-|TRBV5-6
TGTGCCAGCAGCCTGACAGAGCCCGCGAACACCGGGGAGCTGTTTTTT
CASSLTEPANTGELFF
>TRBJ2-2|-|-|TRBV29-1
TGCAGCGTTGTCCGAGAGAACACCGGGGAGCTGTTTTTT
CSVVRENTGELFF
>TRBJ2-1|few|-|TRBV20-1
TGCAGTGCACCTCAGACAGGCCGCGTGGGTCTCTTC
CSAPQTGRVGLF
>TRBJ2-1|few|-|TRBV29-1
TGCAGCGTTGAACACGGTAATGAGCAGTTCTTC
CSVEHGNEQFF
>TRBJ2-7|few|-|TRBV20-1
TGCAGTGCTAGAGGGCAGGTTGTTTCCTACGAGCAGTACTTC
CSARGQVVSYEQYF
>TRBJ1-1|few|TRBD1|TRBV5-4
TGTGCCAGCAGCCCCCCCGGGACAGTGGACACTGAAGCTTTCTTT
CASSPPGTVDTEAFF
>TRBJ2-3|-|TRBD2|TRBV10-3
TGTGCCATCAGTGGGTCTACTAGCGTTCCCAGCACAGATACGCAGTATTTT
CAISGSTSVPSTDTQYF
>TRBJ2-7|few|TRBD2|TRBV6-1
TGTGCCAGCAGTGTATCGGGAGGGCAGTACGAGCAGTACTTC
CASSVSGGQYEQYF
>TRBJ2-2|-|TRBD2|TRBV4-1
TGCGCCAGCAGCCAGAAGTCGGGGGGGCTCCTCGGGGAGCTGTTTTTT
CASSQKSGGLLGELFF
>TRBJ1-5|-|-|TRBV4-1
TGCGCCAGCAGCTATCAAGGAGGGAGGGATCAGCCCCAGCATTTT
CASSYQGGRDQPQHF